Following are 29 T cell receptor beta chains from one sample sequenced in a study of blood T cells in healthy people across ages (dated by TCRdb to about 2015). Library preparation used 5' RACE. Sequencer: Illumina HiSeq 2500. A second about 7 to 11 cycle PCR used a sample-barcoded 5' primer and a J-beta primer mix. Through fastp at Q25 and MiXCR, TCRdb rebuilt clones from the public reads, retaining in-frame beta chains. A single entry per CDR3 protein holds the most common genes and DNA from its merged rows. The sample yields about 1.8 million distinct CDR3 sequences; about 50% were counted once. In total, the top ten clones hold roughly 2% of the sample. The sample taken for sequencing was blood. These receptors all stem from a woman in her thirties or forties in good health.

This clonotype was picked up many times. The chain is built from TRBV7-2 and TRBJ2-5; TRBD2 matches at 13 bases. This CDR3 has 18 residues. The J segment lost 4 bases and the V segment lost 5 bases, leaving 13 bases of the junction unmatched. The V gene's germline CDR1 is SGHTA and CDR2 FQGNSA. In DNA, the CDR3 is TGTGCCAGCAGCAAAATCCCAGCCGGGACTAGCGGGACAGAGACCCAGTACTTC. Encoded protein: CASSKIPAGTSGTETQYF.

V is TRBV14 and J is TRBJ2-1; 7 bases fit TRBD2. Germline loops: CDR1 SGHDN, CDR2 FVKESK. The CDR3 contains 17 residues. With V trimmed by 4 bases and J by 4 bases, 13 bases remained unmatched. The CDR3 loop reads CASSRFQGDSGYNEQFF. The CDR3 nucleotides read TGTGCCAGCAGCCGATTCCAAGGGGATAGCGGGTACAATGAGCAGTTCTTC. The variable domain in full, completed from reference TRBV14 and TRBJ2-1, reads EAGVTQFPSHSVIEKGQTVTLRCDPISGHDNLYWYRRVMGKEIKFLLHFVKESKQDESGMPNNRFLAERTGGTYSTLKVQPAELEDSGVYFCASSRFQGDSGYNEQFFGPGTRLTVL.

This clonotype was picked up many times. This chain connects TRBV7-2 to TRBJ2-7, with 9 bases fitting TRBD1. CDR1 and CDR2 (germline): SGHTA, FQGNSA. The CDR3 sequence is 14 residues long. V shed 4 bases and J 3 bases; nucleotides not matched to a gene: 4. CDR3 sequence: CASSSGQGGYEQYF. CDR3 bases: TGTGCCAGCAGCTCGGGACAGGGAGGCTACGAGCAGTACTTC.

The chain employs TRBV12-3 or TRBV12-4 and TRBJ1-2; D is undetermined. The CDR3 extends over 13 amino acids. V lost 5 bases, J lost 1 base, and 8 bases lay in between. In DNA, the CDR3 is TGTGCCAGCAGTCGCGACCATAACTATGGCTACACCTTC. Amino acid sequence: CASSRDHNYGYTF.

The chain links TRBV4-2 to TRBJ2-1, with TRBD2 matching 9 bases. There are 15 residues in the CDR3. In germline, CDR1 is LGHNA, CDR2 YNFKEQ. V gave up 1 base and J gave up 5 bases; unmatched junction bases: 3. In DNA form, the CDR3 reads TGTGCCAGCAGCCAAGGGGGGACTAGCCACAATGAGCAGTTCTTC. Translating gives CASSQGGTSHNEQFF.

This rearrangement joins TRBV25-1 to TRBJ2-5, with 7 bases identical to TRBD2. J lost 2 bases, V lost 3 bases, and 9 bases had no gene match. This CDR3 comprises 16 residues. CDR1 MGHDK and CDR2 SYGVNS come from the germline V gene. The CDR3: CASSDQTSTLQETQYF. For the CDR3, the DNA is TGTGCCAGCAGTGACCAGACTAGCACCCTTCAAGAGACCCAGTACTTC.

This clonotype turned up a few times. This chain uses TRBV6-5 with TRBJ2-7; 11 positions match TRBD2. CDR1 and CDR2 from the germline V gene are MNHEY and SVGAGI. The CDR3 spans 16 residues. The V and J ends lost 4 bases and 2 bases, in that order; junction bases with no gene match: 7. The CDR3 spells CASSSGSSGGPYEQYF. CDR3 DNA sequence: TGTGCCAGCAGTTCGGGGTCTAGCGGGGGGCCCTACGAGCAGTACTTC.

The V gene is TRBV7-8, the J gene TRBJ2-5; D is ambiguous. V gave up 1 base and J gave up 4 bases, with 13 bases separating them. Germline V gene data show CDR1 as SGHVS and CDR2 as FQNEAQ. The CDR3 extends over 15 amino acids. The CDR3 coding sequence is TGTGCCAGCAGCTTAGGAAGGGTTGGTGTAGAGACCCAGTACTTC. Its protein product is CASSLGRVGVETQYF.

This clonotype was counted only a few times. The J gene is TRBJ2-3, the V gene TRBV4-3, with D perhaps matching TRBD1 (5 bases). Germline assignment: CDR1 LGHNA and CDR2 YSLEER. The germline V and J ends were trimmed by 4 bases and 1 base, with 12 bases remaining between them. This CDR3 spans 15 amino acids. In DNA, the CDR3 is TGCGCCAGCAGCCCTCGGCTAGGGGGCACAGATACGCAGTATTTT. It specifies CASSPRLGGTDTQYF.

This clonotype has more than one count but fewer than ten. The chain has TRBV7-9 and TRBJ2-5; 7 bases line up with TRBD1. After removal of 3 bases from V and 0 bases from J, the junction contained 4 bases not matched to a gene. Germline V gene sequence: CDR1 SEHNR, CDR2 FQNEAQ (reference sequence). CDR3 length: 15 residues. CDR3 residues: CASSFEGQDQETQYF. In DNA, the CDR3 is TGTGCCAGCAGCTTTGAAGGACAGGACCAAGAGACCCAGTACTTC. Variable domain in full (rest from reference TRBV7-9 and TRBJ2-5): DTGVSQNPRHKITKRGQNVTFRCDPISEHNRLYWYRQTLGQGPEFLTYFQNEAQLEKSRLLSDRFSAERPKGSFSTLEIQRTEQGDSAMYLCASSFEGQDQETQYFGPGTRLLVL.

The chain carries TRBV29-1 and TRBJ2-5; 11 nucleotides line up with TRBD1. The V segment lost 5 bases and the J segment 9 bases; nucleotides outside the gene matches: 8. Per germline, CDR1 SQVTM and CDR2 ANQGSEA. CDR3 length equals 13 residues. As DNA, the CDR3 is TGCAGCGTTAGGGGGGGACAGGGGGAGGCCCAGTACTTC. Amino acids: CSVRGGQGEAQYF.

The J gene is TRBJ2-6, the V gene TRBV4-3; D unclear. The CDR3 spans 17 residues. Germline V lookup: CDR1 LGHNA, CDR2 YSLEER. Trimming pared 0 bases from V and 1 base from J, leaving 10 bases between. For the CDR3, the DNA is TGCGCCAGCAGCCAAGACGGCGCTGGGTCTGGGGCCAACGTCCTGACTTTC. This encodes CASSQDGAGSGANVLTF.

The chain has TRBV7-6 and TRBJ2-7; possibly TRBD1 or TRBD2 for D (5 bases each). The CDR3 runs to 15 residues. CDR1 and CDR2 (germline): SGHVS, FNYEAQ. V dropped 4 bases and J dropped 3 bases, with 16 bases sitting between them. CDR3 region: CASSYSPRENYEQYF. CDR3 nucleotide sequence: TGTGCCAGCAGCTATTCACCCAGGGAGAACTACGAGCAGTACTTC.

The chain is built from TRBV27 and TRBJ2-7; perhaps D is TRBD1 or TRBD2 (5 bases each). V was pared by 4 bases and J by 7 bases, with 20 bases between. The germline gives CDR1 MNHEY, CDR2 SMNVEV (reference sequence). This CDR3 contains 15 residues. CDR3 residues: CASSSHRWGSSEQYF. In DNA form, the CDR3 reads TGTGCCAGCAGTTCCCACAGATGGGGGAGTTCGGAGCAGTACTTC.

DNA for the CDR3: TGCGCCAGCAGCCAAGCGACTAGCTACACAGATACGCAGTATTTT. Its translation is CASSQATSYTDTQYF. This chain connects TRBV4-3 to TRBJ2-3; 7 bases agree with TRBD2. This CDR3 is 15 amino acids long. The junction had 3 bases not matched to a gene; V was cut back by 1 base and J by 2 bases. Per germline, CDR1 LGHNA and CDR2 YSLEER.

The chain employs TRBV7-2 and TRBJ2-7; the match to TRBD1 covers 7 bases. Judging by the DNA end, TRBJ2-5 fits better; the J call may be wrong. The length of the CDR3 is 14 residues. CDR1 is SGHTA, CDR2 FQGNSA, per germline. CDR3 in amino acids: CASSLNRGVGTQYF. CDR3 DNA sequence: TGTGCCAGCAGCTTGAACAGGGGCGTGGGGACCCAGTACTTC.

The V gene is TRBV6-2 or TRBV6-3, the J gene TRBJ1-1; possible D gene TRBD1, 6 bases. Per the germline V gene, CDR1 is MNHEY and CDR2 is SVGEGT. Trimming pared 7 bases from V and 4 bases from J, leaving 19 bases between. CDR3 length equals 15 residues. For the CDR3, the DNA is TGTGCCAGCACCGAACCCGGACAGACGAGCACTGAAGCTTTCTTT. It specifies CASTEPGQTSTEAFF.

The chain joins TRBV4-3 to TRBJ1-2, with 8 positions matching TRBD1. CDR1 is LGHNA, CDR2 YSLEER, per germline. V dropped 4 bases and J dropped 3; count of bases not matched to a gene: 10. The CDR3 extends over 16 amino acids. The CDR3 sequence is CASSPRTGKVDYGYTF. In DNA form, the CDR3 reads TGCGCCAGCAGCCCACGGACAGGGAAAGTGGACTATGGCTACACCTTC.

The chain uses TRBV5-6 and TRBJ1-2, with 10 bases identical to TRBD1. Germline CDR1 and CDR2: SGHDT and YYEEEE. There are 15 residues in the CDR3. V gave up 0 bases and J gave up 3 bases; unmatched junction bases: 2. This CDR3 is CASSLVGQGDYGYTF. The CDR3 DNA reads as TGTGCCAGCAGCTTGGTTGGACAGGGGGACTATGGCTACACCTTC.

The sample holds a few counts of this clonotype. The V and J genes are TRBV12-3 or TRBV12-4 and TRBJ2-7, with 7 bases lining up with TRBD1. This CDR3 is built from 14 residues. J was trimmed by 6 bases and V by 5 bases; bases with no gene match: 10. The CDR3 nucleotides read TGTGCCAGCAGTCGACAGGGTGGGATCGCCGAGCAGTACTTC. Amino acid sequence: CASSRQGGIAEQYF.

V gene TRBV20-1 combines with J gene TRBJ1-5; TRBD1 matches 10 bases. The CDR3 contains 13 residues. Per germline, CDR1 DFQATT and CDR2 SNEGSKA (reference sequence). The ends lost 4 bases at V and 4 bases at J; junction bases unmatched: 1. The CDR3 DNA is TGCAGTGCTATGGGACAGGGGAATCAGCCCCAGCATTTT. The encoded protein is CSAMGQGNQPQHF.

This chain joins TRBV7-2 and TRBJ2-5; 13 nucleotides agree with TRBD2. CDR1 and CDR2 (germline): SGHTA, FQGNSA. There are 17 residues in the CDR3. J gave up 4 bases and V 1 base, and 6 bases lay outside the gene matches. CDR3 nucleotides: TGTGCCAGCAGCTTAGGGACTAGCGGGGGCCGGCGAGAGACCCAGTACTTC. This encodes CASSLGTSGGRRETQYF. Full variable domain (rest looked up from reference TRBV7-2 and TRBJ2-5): GAGVSQSPSNKVTEKGKDVELRCDPISGHTALYWYRQSLGQGLEFLIYFQGNSAPDKSGLPSDRFSAERTGGSVSTLTIQRTQQEDSAVYLCASSLGTSGGRRETQYFGPGTRLLVL.

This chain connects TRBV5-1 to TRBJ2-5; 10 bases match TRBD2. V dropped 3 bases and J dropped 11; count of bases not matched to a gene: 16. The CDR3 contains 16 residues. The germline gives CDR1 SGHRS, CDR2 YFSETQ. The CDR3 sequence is CASSYSSGGAINEQYF. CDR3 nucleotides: TGCGCCAGCAGCTACTCCAGCGGGGGGGCGATCAATGAGCAGTACTTC.

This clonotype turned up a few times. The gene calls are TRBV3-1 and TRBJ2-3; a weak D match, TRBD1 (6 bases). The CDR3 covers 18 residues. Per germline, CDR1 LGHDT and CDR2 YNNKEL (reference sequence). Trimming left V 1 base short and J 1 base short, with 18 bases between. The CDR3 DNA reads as TGTGCCAGCAGCCAAGGGACAGTGAACTATCCCGGCACAGATACGCAGTATTTT. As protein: CASSQGTVNYPGTDTQYF.

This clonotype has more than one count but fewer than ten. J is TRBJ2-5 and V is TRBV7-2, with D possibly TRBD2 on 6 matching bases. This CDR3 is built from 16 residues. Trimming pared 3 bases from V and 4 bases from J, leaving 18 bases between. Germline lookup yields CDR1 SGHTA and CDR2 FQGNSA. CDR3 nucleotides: TGTGCCAGCAGCTTGGCGGCTAGCGTCCCGGGAGAGACCCAGTACTTC. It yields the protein CASSLAASVPGETQYF.

Here the CDR3 DNA reads TGCGCCAGCAGCTTGGCCGGCGACAGAACCCGAGGGGAGACCCAGTACTTC. It translates to CASSLAGDRTRGETQYF. The chain combines TRBV5-1 with TRBJ2-5; either TRBD1 or TRBD2 may supply D (5 bases each). Trimming stripped 0 bases from V and 5 bases from J, with 20 bases between. In germline, CDR1 is SGHRS, CDR2 YFSETQ. CDR3 size: 17 residues.

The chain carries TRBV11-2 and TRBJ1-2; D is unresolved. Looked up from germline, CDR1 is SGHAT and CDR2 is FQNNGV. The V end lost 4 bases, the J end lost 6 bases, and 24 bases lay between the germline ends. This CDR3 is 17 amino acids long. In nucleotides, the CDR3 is TGTGCCAGCAGCTCAAGCTTCGGCCTGAGAGGGCGGAATGGCTACACCTTC. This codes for CASSSSFGLRGRNGYTF.

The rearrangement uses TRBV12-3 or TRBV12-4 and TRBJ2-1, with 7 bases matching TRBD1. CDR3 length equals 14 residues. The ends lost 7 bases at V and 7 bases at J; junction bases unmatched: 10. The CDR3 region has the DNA TGTGCCAGCACCACAGACAGGGAAGAGAATGAGCAGTTCTTC. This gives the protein CASTTDREENEQFF.

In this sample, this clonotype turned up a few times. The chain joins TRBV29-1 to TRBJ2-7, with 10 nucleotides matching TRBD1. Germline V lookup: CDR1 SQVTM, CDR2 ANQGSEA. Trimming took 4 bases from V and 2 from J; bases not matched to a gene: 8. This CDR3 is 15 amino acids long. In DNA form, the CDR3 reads TGCAGCGTTGGGTTCAGGGACAGGGGCACCTACGAGCAGTACTTC. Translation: CSVGFRDRGTYEQYF.